These 7 T cell receptor beta chains were sequenced from one sample in a study of blood T cell repertoires in COVID-19. Data came from immunoSEQ multiplex PCR; TCRdb stores just in-frame clones and leaves some out. The table shows 200,000 to 250,000 clones, with about 90% occurring only once. Source material: PBMCs or T cells enriched from blood (not recorded which). These receptors were obtained from a man aged 25 to 40 who had been exposed to COVID-19.

This clone has a handful of counts. The V gene is TRBV10-2, the J gene TRBJ2-1, with D possibly matching TRBD1 (5 bases). This CDR3 has 15 amino acids. Germline assignment: CDR1 WSHSY and CDR2 SAAADI. Trimming removed 0 bases at V and 11 bases at J, with 17 bases between. CDR3 amino acids: CASSESRSGPWKQFF. CDR3 bases: TGCGCCAGCAGTGAGTCAAGGTCAGGGCCCTGGAAGCAGTTCTTC.

This clone came up a few times. V and J are TRBV7-9 and TRBJ2-4, with TRBD2 matching 7 bases. Germline V lookup: CDR1 SEHNR, CDR2 FQNEAQ (reference sequence). The CDR3 sequence is 13 residues long. Trimming removed 3 bases from V and 14 bases from J; junction bases left unmatched: 10. CDR3 amino acids: CASSFSGQKREYF. CDR3 coding DNA: TGTGCCAGCAGCTTTAGCGGGCAGAAAAGGGAGTACTTC.

CDR3 coding DNA: TGTGCCATCAACGCCGGGAGGGCTGGAAACACCATATATTTT. Protein product: CAINAGRAGNTIYF. The rearrangement links TRBV10-3 to TRBJ1-3; D not certain. Germline V gene sequence: CDR1 ENHRY, CDR2 SYGVKD. V lost 7 bases and J 2 bases, leaving 12 bases between the germline ends. The CDR3 spans 14 residues.

The chain carries TRBV29-1 and TRBJ2-4; D is perhaps TRBD2 (5 bases). The germline V gene encodes CDR1 SQVTM and CDR2 ANQGSEA. CDR3 size: 16 residues. The germline V and J ends were trimmed by 4 bases and 0 bases, with 16 bases remaining between them. The CDR3 sequence is CSVALFGGLAKNIQYF. CDR3 in DNA: TGCAGCGTTGCGCTATTTGGCGGACTAGCCAAAAACATTCAGTACTTC. Full variable domain (rest looked up from reference TRBV29-1 and TRBJ2-4): SAVISQKPSRDICQRGTSLTIQCQVDSQVTMMFWYRQQPGQSLTLIATANQGSEATYESGFVIDKFPISRPNLTFSTLTVSNMSPEDSSIYLCSVALFGGLAKNIQYFGAGTRLSVL.

The rearrangement joins TRBV2 to TRBJ1-2; 9 bases match TRBD1. The CDR3 length is 12 residues. V shed 6 bases, J shed 8 bases, and the junction held 4 bases outside the gene matches. The germline V gene encodes CDR1 SNHLY and CDR2 FYNNEI. Here the CDR3 DNA reads TGTGCCAGCAGAAAGGACAGGGGCGGCTACACCTTC. Its protein product is CASRKDRGGYTF.

This clone is a singleton in its sample. This chain uses TRBV5-6 with TRBJ2-7, with D unresolved. CDR1 SGHDT and CDR2 YYEEEE come from the germline V gene. The CDR3 is 14 residues long. The V end lost 2 bases, the J end lost 0 bases, and 9 bases lay between the germline ends. The CDR3 bases are TGTGCCAGCAGCTTAGAGGTCAACTCCTACGAGCAGTACTTC. It encodes CASSLEVNSYEQYF.

The chain couples TRBV18 to TRBJ2-3; D not certain. Trimming removed 2 bases from V and 6 bases from J, with 12 bases in between. CDR3 length equals 14 residues. Looked up from germline, CDR1 is KGHSH and CDR2 is LQKENI. CDR3 in DNA: TGTGCCAGCTCACCAGTTCAAAGCGTCGATACGCAGTATTTT. Its translation: CASSPVQSVDTQYF.